This T cell receptor beta chain was recovered during a study of OX40 agonist ivuxolimab in advanced cancers. CDR3 size: 13 residues. CDR1 and CDR2 from the germline V gene are MNHEY and SMNVEV (reference sequence). The V end lost 2 bases, the J end lost 3 bases, and 2 bases lay between the germline ends. With respect to this clone: Different DNA sequences within this sample yield the same CDR3.

Some clones are missing from TCRdb's copy, which holds only in-frame ones; the method was immunoSEQ multiplex PCR. The sample lists 91,000 or so clones; over 75% were seen once. This rearrangement joins TRBV27 to TRBJ2-6; the D is unclear. The sequence derives from an adult with an advanced solid tumor such as melanoma, head and neck, liver or kidney cancer. This material consisted of CD4+ or CD8+ T cells sorted from blood, taken in a trial of the OX40 agonist ivuxolimab. DNA for the CDR3: TGTGCCAGCAGTTTACGTGGGGCCAACGTCCTGACTTTC. It translates to CASSLRGANVLTF.